The rows below give T cell receptor beta chains drawn from one sample of a study of cytomegalovirus exposure and HLA in healthy donors. Sequenced by immunoSEQ multiplex PCR; TCRdb stores in-frame clones only, minus some. This sample has more than 150,000 clones; roughly 88% occur once, and the top ten carry 0.95% to 1.5%. Material for sequencing was PBMCs. These receptors all stem from a girl under 10 years old in good health and CMV-seropositive. Each CDR3 is given without its conserved first and last residue.

v_gene	j_gene	CDR3aa
TRBV5-1	TRBJ2-3	ASSFGRTSSGGTDTQY
TRBV5-5	TRBJ1-1	ASSLMDKALRTEAF
TRBV2	TRBJ2-3	ASSVLAGTDTQY
TRBV6-5	TRBJ1-1	ASSYVGETEAF
TRBV7-8	TRBJ2-7	ASSPRGTELHQSPYEQY
TRBV6-5	TRBJ1-4	ASSYMGQGREKLF
TRBV29-1	TRBJ2-2	SVYGMGGRGTGELF
TRBV30	TRBJ1-2	AWSVSPLGYT
TRBV2	TRBJ2-1	ASIFSPGLNEQF
TRBV12-5	TRBJ2-7	ASGLSGTGGYEQY
TRBV5-1	TRBJ2-3	ASSIGLTTDTQY
TRBV4-1	TRBJ1-6	ASSQFRQGVRYNSPLH
TRBV10-2	TRBJ1-5	ASSDRASNQPQH
TRBV9	TRBJ2-1	ASSTPAVGTYNEQF
TRBV2	TRBJ2-5	ASSGLLSEQETQY
TRBV5-4	TRBJ2-5	ASSLNRVNQETQY
TRBV30	TRBJ2-7	AWTYRTSFAYEQY
TRBV6-1	TRBJ2-3	ASSSSGSTDTQY
TRBV7-6	TRBJ2-1	ASRRLGGRSNEQF
TRBV20-1	TRBJ2-1	SARGREQF
TRBV30	TRBJ2-7	AWSVHIGRELQY
TRBV30	TRBJ2-1	AWTGLVNNEQF
TRBV5-1	TRBJ2-1	ASSFGDRGGEQF
TRBV2	TRBJ1-1	ASRELVRNTEAF
TRBV11-2	TRBJ1-1	ASSNTGTGRSAF
TRBV7-3	TRBJ1-1	ASSPPGGTEAF